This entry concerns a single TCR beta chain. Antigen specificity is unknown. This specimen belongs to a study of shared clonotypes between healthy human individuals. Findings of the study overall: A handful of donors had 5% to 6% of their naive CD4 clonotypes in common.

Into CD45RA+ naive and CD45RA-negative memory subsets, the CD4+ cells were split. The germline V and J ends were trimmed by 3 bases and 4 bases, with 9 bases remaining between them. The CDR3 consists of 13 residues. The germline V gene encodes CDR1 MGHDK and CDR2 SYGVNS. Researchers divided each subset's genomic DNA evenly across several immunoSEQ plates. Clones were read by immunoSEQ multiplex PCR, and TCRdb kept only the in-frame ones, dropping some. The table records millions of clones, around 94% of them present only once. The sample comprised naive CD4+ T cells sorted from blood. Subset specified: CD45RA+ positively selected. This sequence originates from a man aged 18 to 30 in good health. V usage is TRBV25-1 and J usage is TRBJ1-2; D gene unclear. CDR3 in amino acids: CASSELGLYGYTF. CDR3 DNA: TGTGCCAGCAGTGAGCTCGGACTCTATGGCTACACCTTC.